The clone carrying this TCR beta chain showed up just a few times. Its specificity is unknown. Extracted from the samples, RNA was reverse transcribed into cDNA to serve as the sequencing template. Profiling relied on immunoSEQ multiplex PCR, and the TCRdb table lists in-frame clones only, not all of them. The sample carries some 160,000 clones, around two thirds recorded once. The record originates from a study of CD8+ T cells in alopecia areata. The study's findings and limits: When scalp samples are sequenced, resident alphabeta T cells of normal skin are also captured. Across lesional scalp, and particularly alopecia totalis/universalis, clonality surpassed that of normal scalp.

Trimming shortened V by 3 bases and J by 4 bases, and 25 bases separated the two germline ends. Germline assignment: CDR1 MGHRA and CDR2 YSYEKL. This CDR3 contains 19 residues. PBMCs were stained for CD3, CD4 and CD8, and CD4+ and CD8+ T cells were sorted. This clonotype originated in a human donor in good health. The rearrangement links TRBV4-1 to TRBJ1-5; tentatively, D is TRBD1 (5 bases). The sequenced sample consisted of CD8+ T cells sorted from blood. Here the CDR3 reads CASSHGVRDARFFNQPQHF. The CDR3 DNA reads TGCGCCAGCAGCCATGGGGTCCGGGACGCAAGATTCTTTAATCAGCCCCAGCATTTT.